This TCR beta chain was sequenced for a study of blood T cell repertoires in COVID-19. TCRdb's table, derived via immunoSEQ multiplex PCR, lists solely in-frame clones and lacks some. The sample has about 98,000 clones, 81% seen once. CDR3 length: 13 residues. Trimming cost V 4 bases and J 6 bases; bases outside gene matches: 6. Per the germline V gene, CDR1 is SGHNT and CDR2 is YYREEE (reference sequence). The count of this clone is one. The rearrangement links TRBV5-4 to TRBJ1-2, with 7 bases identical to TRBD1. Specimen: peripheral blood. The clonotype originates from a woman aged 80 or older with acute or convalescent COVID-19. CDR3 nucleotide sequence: TGTGCCAGCAGCATGACAGGGACCAATGGCTACACCTTC. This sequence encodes CASSMTGTNGYTF. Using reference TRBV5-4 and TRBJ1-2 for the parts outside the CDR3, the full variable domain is ETGVTQSPTHLIKTRGQQVTLRCSSQSGHNTVSWYQQALGQGPQFIFQYYREEENGRGNFPPRFSGLQFPNYSSELNVNALELDDSALYLCASSMTGTNGYTFGSGTRLTVV.